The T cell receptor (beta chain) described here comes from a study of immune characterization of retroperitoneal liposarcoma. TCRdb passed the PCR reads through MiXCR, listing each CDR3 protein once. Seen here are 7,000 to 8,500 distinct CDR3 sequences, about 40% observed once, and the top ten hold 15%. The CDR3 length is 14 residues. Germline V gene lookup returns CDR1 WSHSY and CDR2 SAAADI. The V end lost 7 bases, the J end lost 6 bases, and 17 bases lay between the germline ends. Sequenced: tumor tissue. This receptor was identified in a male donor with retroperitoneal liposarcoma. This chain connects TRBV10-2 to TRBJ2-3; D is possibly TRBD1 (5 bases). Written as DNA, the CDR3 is TGCGCCAGCAAGGATTGGACAAATTGGGATACGCAGTATTTT. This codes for CASKDWTNWDTQYF.